This T cell receptor beta chain was profiled in a study of blood T cell repertoires in COVID-19. Turning to the study itself: T cells, B-cell-depleted T cells, or PBMCs provided the cDNA or gDNA that served as material.

In germline, CDR1 is MDHEN, CDR2 SYDVKM. V lost 6 bases to trimming and J lost 5 bases, with 10 bases between them. CDR3 length equals 12 residues. How the authors handled the data: Reference gene primer amplification gave estimated nucleated cell counts. The method was immunoSEQ multiplex PCR; TCRdb's version includes in-frame clones alone and lacks a portion of them. From that table come the V and J calls and clone size; the DNA was used to work out D and trimming. The sample has about 40,000 clones, 87% seen once. The receptor was derived from a woman of 80 years or more with active COVID-19. V is TRBV28 and J is TRBJ1-1; D gene unclear. Sequenced sample: peripheral blood. As DNA, the CDR3 is TGTGCCAGCAGGGTCCGGGGAACTGAAGCTTTCTTT. Amino acids: CASRVRGTEAFF.